A selection of T cell receptor beta chains follows, all from one sample in a study of blood T cell repertoires in COVID-19. The table came from immunoSEQ multiplex PCR; TCRdb's copy has only in-frame clones and leaves some out. There are about 200,000 clones in the sample; roughly 88% occur only once, and 13% lies in the top ten. Sequenced sample: peripheral blood. These receptors all stem from a human donor in a cohort sampled during active COVID-19. Each CDR3 is given with its conserved first and last residue. The order of the fields is V gene, D gene, J gene, clone size, CDR3 protein, CDR3 DNA. D genes are given only for firm matches. Size values are once, few and many counts, or a class for expanded clones, and some rows have none.

v_call: TRBV5-1
d_call: TRBD2
j_call: TRBJ2-7
clone_size: NA
cdr3_aa: CASSLHGTSGSYEQYF
cdr3_nt: TGCGCCAGCAGCTTGCACGGGACTAGCGGGAGCTACGAGCAGTACTTC

v_call: TRBV5-1
d_call: NA
j_call: TRBJ2-2
clone_size: NA
cdr3_aa: CASTHGSYTGELFF
cdr3_nt: TGCGCCAGCACGCACGGGAGCTACACCGGGGAGCTGTTTTTT

v_call: TRBV7-8
d_call: NA
j_call: TRBJ1-6
clone_size: NA
cdr3_aa: CASSLTGAYNSPLHF
cdr3_nt: TGTGCCAGCAGCTTAACGGGGGCCTATAATTCACCCCTCCACTTT

v_call: TRBV15
d_call: TRBD1
j_call: TRBJ2-2
clone_size: NA
cdr3_aa: CATSRELWTGATGELFF
cdr3_nt: TGTGCCACCAGCAGAGAACTCTGGACAGGGGCCACCGGGGAGCTGTTTTTT

v_call: TRBV11-2
d_call: NA
j_call: TRBJ2-3
clone_size: NA
cdr3_aa: CASSPTGTSTDTQYF
cdr3_nt: TGTGCCAGCAGCCCAACGGGAACGAGCACAGATACGCAGTATTTT

v_call: TRBV5-1
d_call: TRBD2
j_call: TRBJ2-2
clone_size: NA
cdr3_aa: CASRVALAGGTGELFF
cdr3_nt: TGCGCCAGCAGAGTTGCACTAGCGGGAGGTACCGGGGAGCTGTTTTTT

v_call: TRBV7-9
d_call: TRBD1
j_call: TRBJ1-1
clone_size: NA
cdr3_aa: CASSLVETGAAFF
cdr3_nt: TGTGCCAGCAGCTTAGTTGAGACAGGGGCAGCTTTCTTT

v_call: TRBV10-2
d_call: TRBD1
j_call: TRBJ2-3
clone_size: NA
cdr3_aa: CASSKGQGATDTQYF
cdr3_nt: TGCGCCAGCAGCAAGGGACAGGGGGCAACAGATACGCAGTATTTT

v_call: TRBV7-9
d_call: NA
j_call: TRBJ1-4
clone_size: NA
cdr3_aa: CASSPFAGEKLFF
cdr3_nt: TGTGCCAGCAGCCCATTCGCAGGGGAAAAACTGTTTTTT

v_call: TRBV19
d_call: NA
j_call: TRBJ1-3
clone_size: NA
cdr3_aa: CASSFAGSGNTIYF
cdr3_nt: TGTGCCAGTAGTTTTGCAGGGTCTGGAAACACCATATATTTT

v_call: TRBV18
d_call: NA
j_call: TRBJ2-1
clone_size: NA
cdr3_aa: CASSRQEISYNEQFF
cdr3_nt: TGTGCCAGCTCACGACAGGAAATTTCCTACAATGAGCAGTTCTTC

v_call: TRBV4-1
d_call: NA
j_call: TRBJ2-2
clone_size: NA
cdr3_aa: CASSPHEVSNTGELFF
cdr3_nt: TGCGCCAGCAGCCCACATGAGGTTTCGAACACCGGGGAGCTGTTTTTT

v_call: TRBV10-1
d_call: NA
j_call: TRBJ2-5
clone_size: NA
cdr3_aa: CASSESTGEAETQYF
cdr3_nt: TGCGCCAGCAGTGAGTCGACGGGAGAAGCAGAGACCCAGTACTTC

v_call: TRBV27
d_call: NA
j_call: TRBJ2-4
clone_size: many
cdr3_aa: CASRPGNGDIQYF
cdr3_nt: TGTGCCAGCAGACCGGGTAACGGGGACATTCAGTACTTC

v_call: TRBV25-1
d_call: NA
j_call: TRBJ1-2
clone_size: NA
cdr3_aa: CASSEHRQRGYTF
cdr3_nt: TGTGCCAGCAGTGAACACCGACAGAGAGGCTACACCTTC

v_call: TRBV18
d_call: TRBD2
j_call: TRBJ2-3
clone_size: NA
cdr3_aa: CASREGGSTDTQYF
cdr3_nt: TGTGCCAGCAGGGAGGGCGGCAGCACAGATACGCAGTATTTT

v_call: TRBV27
d_call: TRBD2
j_call: TRBJ2-7
clone_size: NA
cdr3_aa: CASSPSGRYYEQYF
cdr3_nt: TGTGCCAGCAGTCCGAGCGGGAGGTACTACGAGCAGTACTTC

v_call: TRBV19
d_call: NA
j_call: TRBJ1-2
clone_size: NA
cdr3_aa: CASSTITGELPYGYTF
cdr3_nt: TGTGCCAGTAGTACCATTACAGGAGAACTGCCTTATGGCTACACCTTC

v_call: TRBV6-6
d_call: NA
j_call: TRBJ2-7
clone_size: NA
cdr3_aa: CASSYNGGVEQYF
cdr3_nt: TGTGCCAGCAGTTATAACGGGGGAGTCGAGCAGTACTTC

v_call: TRBV19
d_call: NA
j_call: TRBJ2-4
clone_size: once
cdr3_aa: CASSLVRENIQYF
cdr3_nt: TGTGCCAGTAGTCTCGTCCGCGAAAACATTCAGTACTTC

v_call: TRBV2
d_call: TRBD2
j_call: TRBJ2-3
clone_size: NA
cdr3_aa: CASSESGSTDTQYF
cdr3_nt: TGTGCCAGCAGTGAAAGCGGGAGTACAGATACGCAGTATTTT

v_call: TRBV28
d_call: NA
j_call: TRBJ2-7
clone_size: NA
cdr3_aa: CASSLWGVAYEQYF
cdr3_nt: TGTGCCAGCAGTTTATGGGGAGTAGCCTACGAGCAGTACTTC

v_call: TRBV3-1/TRBV3-2
d_call: TRBD1
j_call: TRBJ1-3
clone_size: once
cdr3_aa: CASSPRQGTSGNTIYF
cdr3_nt: TGTGCCAGCAGCCCAAGACAGGGAACCTCTGGAAACACCATATATTTT

v_call: TRBV25-1
d_call: TRBD2
j_call: TRBJ2-5
clone_size: NA
cdr3_aa: CASSSGEETQYF
cdr3_nt: TGTGCCAGCAGTAGCGGGGAAGAGACCCAGTACTTC

v_call: TRBV18
d_call: NA
j_call: TRBJ2-7
clone_size: NA
cdr3_aa: CASSPASSYEQYF
cdr3_nt: TGTGCCAGCTCACCGGCCAGCTCCTACGAGCAGTACTTC

v_call: TRBV5-5
d_call: NA
j_call: TRBJ1-4
clone_size: NA
cdr3_aa: CASSLTATNEKLFF
cdr3_nt: TGTGCCAGCAGCTTGACAGCAACTAATGAAAAACTGTTTTTT

v_call: TRBV18
d_call: TRBD1
j_call: TRBJ2-7
clone_size: NA
cdr3_aa: CASSPPTGQDHYEQYF
cdr3_nt: TGTGCCAGCTCACCACCGACCGGACAGGATCACTACGAGCAGTACTTC

v_call: TRBV7-8
d_call: TRBD2
j_call: TRBJ2-1
clone_size: NA
cdr3_aa: CASSLVGGPYNEQFF
cdr3_nt: TGTGCCAGCAGCTTAGTGGGAGGGCCCTACAATGAGCAGTTCTTC

v_call: TRBV27
d_call: NA
j_call: TRBJ1-1
clone_size: NA
cdr3_aa: CASSLLPWGGTEAFF
cdr3_nt: TGTGCCAGCAGTTTATTGCCCTGGGGGGGCACTGAAGCTTTCTTT

v_call: TRBV16
d_call: TRBD1
j_call: TRBJ1-1
clone_size: NA
cdr3_aa: CASSHRTGKTEAFF
cdr3_nt: TGTGCCAGCAGCCATAGGACAGGGAAAACTGAAGCTTTCTTT

v_call: TRBV18
d_call: NA
j_call: TRBJ2-5
clone_size: NA
cdr3_aa: CASSPPPQLGRRQETQYF
cdr3_nt: TGTGCCAGCTCACCACCACCCCAATTGGGGAGGCGGCAAGAGACCCAGTACTTC

v_call: TRBV5-1
d_call: TRBD1
j_call: TRBJ2-7
clone_size: few
cdr3_aa: CASSLRDRTYEQYF
cdr3_nt: TGCGCCAGCAGCCTCCGGGACAGGACCTACGAGCAGTACTTC

v_call: TRBV3-1/TRBV3-2
d_call: NA
j_call: TRBJ2-3
clone_size: few
cdr3_aa: CASSERGGGTDTQYF
cdr3_nt: TGTGCCAGCAGCGAAAGGGGGGGCGGCACAGATACGCAGTATTTT

v_call: TRBV11-3
d_call: NA
j_call: TRBJ2-2
clone_size: NA
cdr3_aa: CASSLGSSGELFF
cdr3_nt: TGTGCCAGCAGCTTAGGTAGCTCCGGGGAGCTGTTTTTT

v_call: TRBV20-1
d_call: NA
j_call: TRBJ2-3
clone_size: once
cdr3_aa: CSASGWLDTQYF
cdr3_nt: TGCAGTGCTAGTGGCTGGCTGGATACGCAGTATTTT

v_call: TRBV7-9
d_call: TRBD1
j_call: TRBJ2-5
clone_size: NA
cdr3_aa: CASSLLGQAAETQYF
cdr3_nt: TGTGCCAGCAGCTTACTGGGACAGGCGGCGGAGACCCAGTACTTC

v_call: TRBV12-5
d_call: TRBD1
j_call: TRBJ1-4
clone_size: NA
cdr3_aa: CASGLSNMGQNTEKLFF
cdr3_nt: TGTGCTAGTGGTTTGTCCAATATGGGACAGAACACAGAAAAACTGTTTTTT

v_call: TRBV5-1
d_call: TRBD2
j_call: TRBJ2-1
clone_size: NA
cdr3_aa: CASSLAGTSGRNEQFF
cdr3_nt: TGCGCCAGCAGCTTGGCCGGGACTAGCGGGAGAAATGAGCAGTTCTTC

v_call: TRBV27
d_call: NA
j_call: TRBJ1-2
clone_size: NA
cdr3_aa: CASSLSLGHLKYGYTF
cdr3_nt: TGTGCCAGCAGTTTATCACTAGGCCATCTTAAGTATGGCTACACCTTC

v_call: TRBV7-2
d_call: NA
j_call: TRBJ2-3
clone_size: NA
cdr3_aa: CASSLGQASPPDTQYF
cdr3_nt: TGTGCCAGCAGCTTAGGGCAGGCCAGTCCCCCGGATACGCAGTATTTT

v_call: TRBV9
d_call: NA
j_call: TRBJ1-1
clone_size: NA
cdr3_aa: CASSVDGRQMNTEAFF
cdr3_nt: TGTGCCAGCAGCGTAGATGGCAGGCAGATGAACACTGAAGCTTTCTTT

v_call: TRBV7-8
d_call: NA
j_call: TRBJ1-1
clone_size: NA
cdr3_aa: CASSFGVGGTEAFF
cdr3_nt: TGTGCCAGCAGCTTCGGGGTAGGGGGTACTGAAGCTTTCTTT

v_call: TRBV12-3/TRBV12-4
d_call: NA
j_call: TRBJ2-7
clone_size: NA
cdr3_aa: CAYPGYYEQYF
cdr3_nt: TGTGCCTACCCAGGATACTACGAGCAGTACTTC

v_call: TRBV27
d_call: NA
j_call: TRBJ1-2
clone_size: NA
cdr3_aa: CASSLLGGGYTF
cdr3_nt: TGTGCCAGCAGTTTATTAGGGGGTGGCTACACCTTC

v_call: TRBV28
d_call: TRBD1
j_call: TRBJ2-3
clone_size: NA
cdr3_aa: CASRGGQGFTDTQYF
cdr3_nt: TGTGCCAGCAGAGGGGGACAGGGTTTCACAGATACGCAGTATTTT

v_call: TRBV27
d_call: NA
j_call: TRBJ1-5
clone_size: NA
cdr3_aa: CASSLLTGADQPQHF
cdr3_nt: TGTGCCAGCAGTTTACTCACTGGGGCGGATCAGCCCCAGCATTTT

v_call: TRBV7-9
d_call: TRBD2
j_call: TRBJ2-5
clone_size: NA
cdr3_aa: CASSLMGTSGQETQYF
cdr3_nt: TGTGCCAGCAGCTTAATGGGGACTAGCGGACAAGAGACCCAGTACTTC

v_call: TRBV28
d_call: TRBD1
j_call: TRBJ1-2
clone_size: NA
cdr3_aa: CASSSTGATNYGYTF
cdr3_nt: TGTGCCAGCAGTTCAACAGGGGCTACTAACTATGGCTACACCTTC